These 23 T cell receptor beta chains share one sample of origin, sequenced in a study of beta chain features in type 1 diabetes. The study reverse transcribed the entire isolated RNA, so it sequenced expressed TCRB transcripts. Using immunoSEQ multiplex PCR, the repertoire was profiled, and TCRdb retains in-frame clones only, with some absent. The sample contains under 800,000 clones, 15% to 17% of which appear only once. The sequencing sample was made of naive CD4+ T cells from blood. The receptors were gathered from a young man in good health.

This clone was seen more than once but under ten times. The chain is built from TRBV6-5 and TRBJ1-2, with D unclear. This CDR3 has 14 residues. V gave up 0 bases and J gave up 0 bases, with 5 bases separating them. Germline V gene lookup returns CDR1 MNHEY and CDR2 SVGAGI. This CDR3 reads CASSYSPANYGYTF. The CDR3 nucleotides read TGTGCCAGCAGTTACTCGCCGGCTAACTATGGCTACACCTTC.

This clone was observed a few times. The chain links TRBV10-3 to TRBJ1-3; possible D gene TRBD1, 6 bases. Looked up from germline, CDR1 is ENHRY and CDR2 is SYGVKD. V lost 4 bases and J lost 2, with 9 bases in between. The CDR3 spans 14 residues. The CDR3 DNA reads TGTGCCATCAGTGTGGCAGGGGCTGGAAACACCATATATTTT. This encodes CAISVAGAGNTIYF.

The chain joins TRBV7-7 to TRBJ2-3; no firm D call. The CDR3 loop spans 14 amino acids. The V and J ends lost 3 bases and 1 base respectively, with 8 bases between them. CDR1 and CDR2 (germline): SSHAT, FNYEAQ (reference sequence). CDR3 coding DNA: TGTGCCAGCAGCTTGAATTTGGGCACAGATACGCAGTATTTT. Amino acid sequence: CASSLNLGTDTQYF. The variable domain in full, completed from reference TRBV7-7 and TRBJ2-3, reads GAGVSQSPRYKVTKRGQDVTLRCDPISSHATLYWYQQALGQGPEFLTYFNYEAQPDKSGLPSDRFSAERPEGSISTLTIQRTEQRDSAMYRCASSLNLGTDTQYFGPGTRLTVL.

The rearrangement joins TRBV5-4 to TRBJ2-5; possibly TRBD1 or TRBD2 for D (5 bases each). The germline V gene has CDR1 SGHNT and CDR2 YYREEE (reference sequence). With 0 bases removed from V and 0 bases from J, the gap between germline ends came to 9 bases. CDR3 length: 15 residues. The CDR3 is CASSLGWGNQETQYF. As DNA, the CDR3 is TGTGCCAGCAGCTTGGGTTGGGGGAACCAAGAGACCCAGTACTTC.

In this sample, this clone turned up a few times. The chain has TRBV5-1 and TRBJ2-7; perhaps TRBD1 as D (5 bases). The CDR3 loop spans 15 amino acids. The V gene lost 4 bases and the J gene lost 2 bases, with 16 bases spanning the gap. Germline CDR1 and CDR2: SGHRS and YFSETQ. DNA for the CDR3: TGCGCCAGCAGCCCCGACAGCACACCCACCTACGAGCAGTACTTC. Protein product: CASSPDSTPTYEQYF.

Worth noting for this clone: Other DNA sequences in the sample encode the same CDR3. This chain links TRBV28 with TRBJ1-1; D gene unclear. Germline CDR1 reads MDHEN; CDR2 reads SYDVKM. The CDR3 has 12 amino acids. The V gene lost 2 bases and the J gene lost 5 bases, with 6 bases spanning the gap. In DNA, the CDR3 is TGTGCCAGCAGTTTAAAAGGGACTGAAGCTTTCTTT. As protein: CASSLKGTEAFF.

V gene TRBV19 combines with J gene TRBJ1-1, with D uncertain. Germline-derived CDR1 and CDR2 are LNHDA and SQIVND (reference sequence). There are 11 residues in the CDR3. V was pared by 7 bases and J by 1 base, with 4 bases between. This CDR3 reads CASKGNTEAFF. CDR3 in DNA: TGTGCCAGTAAAGGGAACACTGAAGCTTTCTTT.

The CDR3 spells CASSTIRRDRYNEQFF. CDR3 sequence (DNA): TGTGCCAGCAGCACCATCCGCCGGGACCGTTACAATGAGCAGTTCTTC. This chain joins TRBV7-3 and TRBJ2-1; TRBD1 or TRBD2 may be the D gene (5 bases each). Germline CDR1 SGHTA, CDR2 FQGTGA. The V and J ends lost 5 bases and 4 bases respectively, with 18 bases between them. This CDR3 region has 16 residues.

The chain has TRBV29-1 and TRBJ2-7; possibly TRBD1 or TRBD2 for D (6 bases each). Germline CDR1 and CDR2: SQVTM and ANQGSEA. This CDR3 has 14 residues. V gave up 7 bases and J gave up 1 base, with 17 bases separating them. The CDR3 here is CSARAGGGSYEQYF. The CDR3 DNA follows: TGCAGCGCCCGAGCCGGGGGCGGATCCTACGAGCAGTACTTC.

This chain links TRBV18 with TRBJ2-1, with 10 bases identical to TRBD1. This CDR3 comprises 15 residues. J lost 5 bases, V lost 4 bases, and 5 bases had no gene match. CDR1 is KGHSH, CDR2 LQKENI, per germline. The CDR3 spells CASSQGQGINNEQFF. CDR3 coding DNA: TGTGCCAGCTCACAGGGACAGGGGATCAACAATGAGCAGTTCTTC.

This clone was observed a handful of times. The chain joins TRBV9 to TRBJ2-2; 12 nucleotides line up with TRBD2. Trimming cost V 1 base and J 5 bases; bases outside gene matches: 6. Germline loops: CDR1 SGDLS, CDR2 YYNGEE. CDR3 length equals 17 residues. CDR3 coding DNA: TGTGCCAGCAGCGTACCCGGACTAGCGGGACAGACCGGGGAGCTGTTTTTT. Translated: CASSVPGLAGQTGELFF.

CDR3 DNA: TGTGCCAGCAGTTTGATCGTGGGACAGGGGGTCTACGAGCAGTACTTC. Protein sequence: CASSLIVGQGVYEQYF. V gene TRBV28 combines with J gene TRBJ2-7, with TRBD1 matching 11 bases. With 3 bases clipped from V and 3 bases from J, the junction kept 7 bases outside the gene matches. Looked up from germline, CDR1 is MDHEN and CDR2 is SYDVKM. This CDR3 is built from 16 residues.

This sequence joins TRBV7-3 and TRBJ1-2; 8 nucleotides match TRBD1. This CDR3 is 13 amino acids long. Germline assignment: CDR1 SGHTA and CDR2 FQGTGA. The V segment lost 2 bases and the J segment 8 bases; nucleotides outside the gene matches: 4. In nucleotides, the CDR3 is TGTGCCAGCAGCTTAGCCCCAGGGGGCGGCTACACCTTC. Residues: CASSLAPGGGYTF.

This clone appeared a few times. This chain uses TRBV6-5 with TRBJ2-7; D unclear. CDR1 and CDR2 from the germline V gene are MNHEY and SVGAGI. Deletions cut 6 bases from V and 5 bases from J, with 14 bases between. This CDR3 has 13 residues. CDR3 coding DNA: TGTGCCAGCAGCCCTCAGGTCCCGGACGAGCAGTACTTC. Its translation: CASSPQVPDEQYF.

This clone has just a few counts. The chain combines TRBV4-3 with TRBJ2-5; D perhaps matches TRBD1 (6 bases). V was shortened by 3 bases and J by 1 base, with 21 bases between the two germline ends. The V gene's germline CDR1 is LGHNA and CDR2 YSLEER. The CDR3 runs 18 residues. The CDR3 bases are TGCGCCAGCAGCCAGGAAATCTGGGGGCAGCCTTCCCAAGAGACCCAGTACTTC. It encodes CASSQEIWGQPSQETQYF.

This clone was observed a few times. Other DNA sequences in this specimen translate into the identical CDR3. The chain has TRBV5-1 and TRBJ1-4; D is possibly TRBD1 (6 bases). The germline V and J ends were trimmed by 3 bases and 3 bases, with 12 bases remaining between them. In germline, CDR1 is SGHRS, CDR2 YFSETQ. The CDR3 length is 15 residues. The CDR3 coding sequence is TGCGCCAGCAGCTCTACAGGGACTGCTAATGAAAAACTGTTTTTT. Its translation: CASSSTGTANEKLFF.

This clone was detected a few times. The rearrangement links TRBV5-1 to TRBJ2-3; no definite D call. Germline V gives CDR1 SGHRS, CDR2 YFSETQ. Trimming took off 0 bases at V and 0 bases at J, with 8 bases between the two ends. The CDR3 length is 15 residues. Here the CDR3 DNA reads TGCGCCAGCAGCTTGGTGGTGGATAGCACAGATACGCAGTATTTT. Amino acid sequence: CASSLVVDSTDTQYF. Full variable domain (rest looked up from reference TRBV5-1 and TRBJ2-3): KAGVTQTPRYLIKTRGQQVTLSCSPISGHRSVSWYQQTPGQGLQFLFEYFSETQRNKGNFPGRFSGRQFSNSRSEMNVSTLELGDSALYLCASSLVVDSTDTQYFGPGTRLTVL.

J is TRBJ1-2 and V is TRBV7-9, with 9 bases matching TRBD1. Germline trimming cut 6 bases from V and 4 bases from J; bases unmatched to any gene: 3. The CDR3 extends over 13 amino acids. CDR1 is SEHNR and CDR2 is FQNEAQ in the germline V gene (reference sequence). In DNA, the CDR3 is TGTGCCAGCAGACGGACAGGGGCCTATGGCTACACCTTC. It specifies CASRRTGAYGYTF.

This clone was seen only a few times. The chain has TRBV27 and TRBJ2-3; no clear D gene. Germline V gives CDR1 MNHEY, CDR2 SMNVEV (reference sequence). V lost 5 bases to trimming and J lost 1 base, with 19 bases between them. The CDR3 runs to 17 residues. This CDR3 reads CASSPQLPFTGTDTQYF. CDR3 coding DNA: TGTGCCAGCAGTCCCCAGCTCCCTTTCACGGGCACAGATACGCAGTATTTT.

This clone was detected a few times. J is TRBJ2-3 and V is TRBV2; 13 bases agree with TRBD2. The CDR3 contains 14 residues. Germline V gene data show CDR1 as SNHLY and CDR2 as FYNNEI. V shed 10 bases, J shed 3 bases, and the junction held 4 bases outside the gene matches. The CDR3 DNA follows: TGTGCCAATACGGGACTAGCGGGGACAGATACGCAGTATTTT. Its protein is CANTGLAGTDTQYF. Looking up the rest from reference TRBV2 and TRBJ2-3 gives the full variable domain: EPEVTQTPSHQVTQMGQEVILRCVPISNHLYFYWYRQILGQKVEFLVSFYNNEISEKSEIFDDQFSVERPDGSNFTLKIRSTKLEDSAMYFCANTGLAGTDTQYFGPGTRLTVL.

The gene calls are TRBV5-4 and TRBJ2-5; TRBD2 matches 14 bases. CDR1 is SGHNT, CDR2 YYREEE, per germline (reference sequence). The length of the CDR3 is 17 residues. V shed 4 bases and J 4 bases; nucleotides not matched to a gene: 9. The CDR3 coding sequence is TGTGCCAGCAGCCGAAACCCTGGGACTAGCGGGGGAGAGACCCAGTACTTC. It is translated as CASSRNPGTSGGETQYF.

V usage is TRBV18 and J usage is TRBJ2-7; D is undetermined. CDR1 and CDR2 (germline): KGHSH, LQKENI. V was cut by 4 bases and J by 3 bases, with 10 bases left in between. This CDR3 has 13 amino acids. CDR3 protein: CASSLATNYEQYF. CDR3 sequence (DNA): TGTGCCAGCTCACTGGCCACCAACTACGAGCAGTACTTC.

This clone was picked up many times. The V call is TRBV2, the J call TRBJ2-3; unclear D gene. This CDR3 comprises 13 residues. Germline CDR1 is SNHLY and CDR2 is FYNNEI. Trimming removed 1 base from V and 6 bases from J, with 8 bases in between. The CDR3 coding sequence is TGTGCCAGCAGTGAAGAGGGCCCGGATACGCAGTATTTT. This encodes CASSEEGPDTQYF.